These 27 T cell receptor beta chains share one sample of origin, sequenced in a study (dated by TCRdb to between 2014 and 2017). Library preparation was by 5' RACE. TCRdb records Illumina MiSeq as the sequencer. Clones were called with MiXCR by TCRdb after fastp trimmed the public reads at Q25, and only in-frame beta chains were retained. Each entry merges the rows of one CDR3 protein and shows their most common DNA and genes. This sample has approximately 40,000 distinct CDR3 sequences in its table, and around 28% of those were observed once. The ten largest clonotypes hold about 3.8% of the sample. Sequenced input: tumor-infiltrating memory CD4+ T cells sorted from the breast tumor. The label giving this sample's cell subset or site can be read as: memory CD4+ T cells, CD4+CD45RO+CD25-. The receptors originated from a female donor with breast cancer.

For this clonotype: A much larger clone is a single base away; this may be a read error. The CDR3 DNA is TGTGCCAGCAGCTTAGGCGGGGCAAGGACCCAGTACTTC. Protein product: CASSLGGARTQYF. This chain connects TRBV7-9 to TRBJ2-5, with D perhaps TRBD2 (6 bases). CDR1 SEHNR and CDR2 FQNEAQ come from the germline V gene (reference sequence). The V gene lost 1 base and the J gene lost 7 bases, with 10 bases spanning the gap. This CDR3 is built from 13 residues.

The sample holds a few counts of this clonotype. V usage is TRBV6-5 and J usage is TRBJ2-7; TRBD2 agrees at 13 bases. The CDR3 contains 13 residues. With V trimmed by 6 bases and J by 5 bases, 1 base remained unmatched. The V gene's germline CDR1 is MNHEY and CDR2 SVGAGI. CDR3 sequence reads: CASSGTSGNEQYF. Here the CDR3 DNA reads TGTGCCAGCAGCGGGACTAGCGGGAACGAGCAGTACTTC.

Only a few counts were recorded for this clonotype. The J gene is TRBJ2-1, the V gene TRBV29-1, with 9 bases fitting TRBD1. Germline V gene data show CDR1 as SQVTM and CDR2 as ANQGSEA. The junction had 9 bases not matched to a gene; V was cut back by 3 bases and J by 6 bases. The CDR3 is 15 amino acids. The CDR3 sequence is CSVDLQDRGFNEQFF. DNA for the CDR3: TGCAGCGTTGATCTACAGGACAGGGGATTCAATGAGCAGTTCTTC.

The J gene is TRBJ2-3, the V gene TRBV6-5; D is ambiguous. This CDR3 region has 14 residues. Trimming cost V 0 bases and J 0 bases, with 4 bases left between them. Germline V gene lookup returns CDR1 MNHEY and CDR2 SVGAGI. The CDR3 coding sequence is TGTGCCAGCAGTTACTCGGTTAGCACAGATACGCAGTATTTT. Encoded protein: CASSYSVSTDTQYF.

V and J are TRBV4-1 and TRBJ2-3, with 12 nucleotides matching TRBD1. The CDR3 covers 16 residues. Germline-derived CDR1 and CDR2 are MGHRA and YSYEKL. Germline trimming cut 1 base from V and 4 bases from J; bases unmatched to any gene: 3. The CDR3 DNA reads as TGCGCCAGCAGCCAAGGGGGACAGGGGGCCGCAGATACGCAGTATTTT. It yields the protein CASSQGGQGAADTQYF.

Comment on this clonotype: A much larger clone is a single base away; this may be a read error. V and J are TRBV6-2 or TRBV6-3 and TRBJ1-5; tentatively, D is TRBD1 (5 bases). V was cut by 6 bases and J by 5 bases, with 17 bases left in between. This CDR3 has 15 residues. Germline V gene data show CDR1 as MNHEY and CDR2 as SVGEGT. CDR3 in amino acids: CASSRMMDTHQPQHF. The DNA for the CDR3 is TGTGCCAGCAGCCGGATGATGGACACCCATCAGCCCCAGCATTTT.

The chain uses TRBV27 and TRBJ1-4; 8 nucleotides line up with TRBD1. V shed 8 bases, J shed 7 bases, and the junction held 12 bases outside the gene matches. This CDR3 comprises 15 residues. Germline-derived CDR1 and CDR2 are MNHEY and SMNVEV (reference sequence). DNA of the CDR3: TGTGCCAGCCTATCAACAGGGGGGCATTCTGAAAAACTGTTTTTT. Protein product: CASLSTGGHSEKLFF.

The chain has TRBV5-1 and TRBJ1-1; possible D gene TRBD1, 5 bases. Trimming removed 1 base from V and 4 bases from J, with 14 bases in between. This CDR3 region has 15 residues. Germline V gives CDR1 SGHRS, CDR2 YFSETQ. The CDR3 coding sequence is TGCGCCAGCAGCTTGAATGGGGGGTCCCTCACTGAAGCTTTCTTT. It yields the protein CASSLNGGSLTEAFF. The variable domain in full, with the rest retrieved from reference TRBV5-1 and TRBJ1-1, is KAGVTQTPRYLIKTRGQQVTLSCSPISGHRSVSWYQQTPGQGLQFLFEYFSETQRNKGNFPGRFSGRQFSNSRSEMNVSTLELGDSALYLCASSLNGGSLTEAFFGQGTRLTVV.

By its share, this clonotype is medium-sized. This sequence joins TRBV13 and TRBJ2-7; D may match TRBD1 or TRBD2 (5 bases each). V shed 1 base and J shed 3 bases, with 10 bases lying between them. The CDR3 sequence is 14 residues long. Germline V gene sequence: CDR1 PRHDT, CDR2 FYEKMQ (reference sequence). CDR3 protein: CASSLVGRVYEQYF. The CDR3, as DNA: TGTGCCAGCAGCTTAGTGGGACGGGTCTACGAGCAGTACTTC.

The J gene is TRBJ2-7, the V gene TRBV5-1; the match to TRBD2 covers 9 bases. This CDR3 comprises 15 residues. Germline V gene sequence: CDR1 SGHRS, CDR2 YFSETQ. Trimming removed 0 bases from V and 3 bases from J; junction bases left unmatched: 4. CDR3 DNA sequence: TGCGCCAGCAGCTTGGGAGGGACTAGCATCTACGAGCAGTACTTC. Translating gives CASSLGGTSIYEQYF.

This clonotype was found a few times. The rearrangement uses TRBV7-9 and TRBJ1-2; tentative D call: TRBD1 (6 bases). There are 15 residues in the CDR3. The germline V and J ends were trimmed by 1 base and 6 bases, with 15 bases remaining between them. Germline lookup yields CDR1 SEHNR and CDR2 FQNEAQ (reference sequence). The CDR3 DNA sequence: TGTGCCAGCAGCTTAGTTGCAGGGGAAGGCAATGGCTACACCTTC. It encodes CASSLVAGEGNGYTF.

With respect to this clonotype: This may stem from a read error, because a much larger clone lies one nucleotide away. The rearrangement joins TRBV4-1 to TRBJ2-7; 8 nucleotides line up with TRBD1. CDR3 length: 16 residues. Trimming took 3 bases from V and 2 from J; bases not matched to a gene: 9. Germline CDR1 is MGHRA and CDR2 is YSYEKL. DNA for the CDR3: TGCGCCAGCAGCCAGGTAACCGGGACAGGCGCCTACGAGCAGTACTTC. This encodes CASSQVTGTGAYEQYF.

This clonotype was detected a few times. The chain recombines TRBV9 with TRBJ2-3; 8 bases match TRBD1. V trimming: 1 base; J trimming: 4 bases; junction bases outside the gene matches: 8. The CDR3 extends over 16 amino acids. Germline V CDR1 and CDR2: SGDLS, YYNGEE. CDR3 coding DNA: TGTGCCAGCAGCGTATTCTCAGGGGGCGGCGCAGATACGCAGTATTTT. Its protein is CASSVFSGGGADTQYF.

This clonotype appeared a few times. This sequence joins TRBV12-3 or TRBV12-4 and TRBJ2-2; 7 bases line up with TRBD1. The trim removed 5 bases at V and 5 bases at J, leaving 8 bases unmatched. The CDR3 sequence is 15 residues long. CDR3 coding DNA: TGTGCCAGCAGTCCCGACAGGGCAAAAACCGGGGAGCTGTTTTTT. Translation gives CASSPDRAKTGELFF.

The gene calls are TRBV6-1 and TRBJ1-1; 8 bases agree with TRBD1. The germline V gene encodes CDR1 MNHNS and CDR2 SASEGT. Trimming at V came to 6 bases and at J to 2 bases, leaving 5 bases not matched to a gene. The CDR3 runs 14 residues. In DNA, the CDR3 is TGTGCCAGCAGGATGGACAGGGCAAACACTGAAGCTTTCTTT. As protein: CASRMDRANTEAFF.

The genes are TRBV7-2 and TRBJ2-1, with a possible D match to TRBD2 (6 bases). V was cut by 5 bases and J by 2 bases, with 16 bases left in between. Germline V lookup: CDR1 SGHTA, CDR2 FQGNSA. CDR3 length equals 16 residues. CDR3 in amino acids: CASSPRYGTPYNEQFF. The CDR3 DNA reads TGTGCCAGCAGCCCCCGATACGGGACTCCCTACAATGAGCAGTTCTTC. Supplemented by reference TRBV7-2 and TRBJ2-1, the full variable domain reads GAGVSQSPSNKVTEKGKDVELRCDPISGHTALYWYRQSLGQGLEFLIYFQGNSAPDKSGLPSDRFSAERTGGSVSTLTIQRTQQEDSAVYLCASSPRYGTPYNEQFFGPGTRLTVL.

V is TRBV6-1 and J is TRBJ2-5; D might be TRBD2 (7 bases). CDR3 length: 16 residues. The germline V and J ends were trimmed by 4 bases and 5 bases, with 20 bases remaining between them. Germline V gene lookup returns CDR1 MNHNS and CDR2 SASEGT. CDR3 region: CASSGLRGGEGETQYF. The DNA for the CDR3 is TGTGCCAGCAGTGGCTTAAGGGGGGGTGAGGGGGAGACCCAGTACTTC.

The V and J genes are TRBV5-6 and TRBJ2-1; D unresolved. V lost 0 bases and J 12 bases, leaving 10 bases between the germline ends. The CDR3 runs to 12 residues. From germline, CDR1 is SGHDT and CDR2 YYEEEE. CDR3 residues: CASSLDRLPQFF. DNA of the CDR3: TGTGCCAGCAGCTTGGACCGACTCCCGCAGTTCTTC.

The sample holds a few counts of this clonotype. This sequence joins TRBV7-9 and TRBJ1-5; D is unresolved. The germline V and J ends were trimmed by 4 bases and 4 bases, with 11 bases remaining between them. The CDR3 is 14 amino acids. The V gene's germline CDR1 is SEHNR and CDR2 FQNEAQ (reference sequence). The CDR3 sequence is CASSSEGRNQPQHF. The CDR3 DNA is TGTGCCAGCAGCTCAGAGGGCAGGAATCAGCCCCAGCATTTT.

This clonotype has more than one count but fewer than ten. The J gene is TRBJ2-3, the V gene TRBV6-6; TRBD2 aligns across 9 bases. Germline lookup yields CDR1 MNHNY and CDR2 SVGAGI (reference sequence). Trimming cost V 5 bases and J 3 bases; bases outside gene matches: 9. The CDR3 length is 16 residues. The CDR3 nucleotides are TGTGCCAGCAGTCCGACCGGGACTAGCAGAACAGATACGCAGTATTTT. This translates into CASSPTGTSRTDTQYF.

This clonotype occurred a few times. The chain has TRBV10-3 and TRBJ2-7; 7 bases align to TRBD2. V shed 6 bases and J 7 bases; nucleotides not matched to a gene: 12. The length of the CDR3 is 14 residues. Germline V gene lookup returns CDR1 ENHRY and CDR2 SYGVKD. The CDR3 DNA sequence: TGTGCCATCAGCCCGTCGGGCGGGAGATTTGAGCAGTACTTC. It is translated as CAISPSGGRFEQYF.

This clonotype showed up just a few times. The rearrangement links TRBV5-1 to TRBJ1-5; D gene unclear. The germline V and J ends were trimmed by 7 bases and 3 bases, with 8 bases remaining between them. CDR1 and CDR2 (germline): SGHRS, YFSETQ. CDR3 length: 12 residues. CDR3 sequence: CASPPINQPQHF. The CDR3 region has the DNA TGCGCCAGCCCCCCGATCAATCAGCCCCAGCATTTT. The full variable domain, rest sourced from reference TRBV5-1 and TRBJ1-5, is KAGVTQTPRYLIKTRGQQVTLSCSPISGHRSVSWYQQTPGQGLQFLFEYFSETQRNKGNFPGRFSGRQFSNSRSEMNVSTLELGDSALYLCASPPINQPQHFGDGTRLSIL.

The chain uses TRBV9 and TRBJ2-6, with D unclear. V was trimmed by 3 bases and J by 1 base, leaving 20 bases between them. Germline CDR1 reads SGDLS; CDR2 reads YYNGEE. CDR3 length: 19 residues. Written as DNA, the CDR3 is TGTGCCAGCAGCGCCCCCCCTGAACCCCGGAGTTCTGGGGCCAACGTCCTGACTTTC. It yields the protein CASSAPPEPRSSGANVLTF.

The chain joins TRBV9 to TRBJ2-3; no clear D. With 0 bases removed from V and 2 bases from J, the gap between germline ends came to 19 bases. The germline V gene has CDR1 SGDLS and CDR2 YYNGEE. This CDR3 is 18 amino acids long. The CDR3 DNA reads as TGTGCCAGCAGCGTAGTCGGCCGGTCGGAGACACACACAGATACGCAGTATTTT. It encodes CASSVVGRSETHTDTQYF.

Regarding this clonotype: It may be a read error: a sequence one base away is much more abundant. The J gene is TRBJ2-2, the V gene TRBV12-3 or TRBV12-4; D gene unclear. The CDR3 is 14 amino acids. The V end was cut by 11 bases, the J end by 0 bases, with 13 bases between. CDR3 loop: CAGRSSTNTGELFF. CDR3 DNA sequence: TGTGCCGGTCGGTCATCAACGAACACCGGGGAGCTGTTTTTT.

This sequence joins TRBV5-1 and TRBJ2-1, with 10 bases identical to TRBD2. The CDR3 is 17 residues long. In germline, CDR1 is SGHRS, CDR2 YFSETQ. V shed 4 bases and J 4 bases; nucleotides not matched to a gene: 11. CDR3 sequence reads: CASSPSSGRAIYNEQFF. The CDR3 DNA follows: TGCGCCAGCAGCCCAAGCAGCGGGAGGGCTATTTACAATGAGCAGTTCTTC.

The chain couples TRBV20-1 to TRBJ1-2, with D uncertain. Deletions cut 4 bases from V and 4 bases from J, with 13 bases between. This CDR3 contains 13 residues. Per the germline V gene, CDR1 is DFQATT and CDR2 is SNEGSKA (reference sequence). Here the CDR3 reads CSATGPTFYGYTF. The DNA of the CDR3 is TGCAGTGCTACCGGCCCTACTTTCTATGGCTACACCTTC.